These 22 T cell receptor beta chains were all obtained from the same sample, sequenced in a study of cytomegalovirus exposure and HLA in healthy donors. With 60 Vbeta and 13 Jbeta primers, the PCR was carried out. The table came from immunoSEQ multiplex PCR; TCRdb's copy has only in-frame clones and leaves some out. The data contain around 150,000 clones, 82% of them singletons. Sequencing was done on a sample of PBMCs. Every receptor here comes from a girl aged 2 to 9 in good health and CMV-seropositive.

This clone was observed a few times. The CDR3 DNA sequence: TGTGCCAGCAGCCCTTTAGTCCCATCCTCCTACGAGCAGTACTTC. It translates to CASSPLVPSSYEQYF. The rearrangement links TRBV5-6 to TRBJ2-7; D ambiguous. The CDR3 sequence is 15 residues long. With 4 bases removed from V and 0 bases from J, the gap between germline ends came to 14 bases. Germline V gene data show CDR1 as SGHDT and CDR2 as YYEEEE.

V and J are TRBV6-1 and TRBJ1-1; D remains unclear. The CDR3 totals 15 residues. Trimming removed 1 base from V and 4 bases from J, with 13 bases in between. Germline CDR1 reads MNHNS; CDR2 reads SASEGT. In DNA, the CDR3 is TGTGCCAGCAGTGAAGAACCGGGTGGGAGCACTGAAGCTTTCTTT. Its protein is CASSEEPGGSTEAFF.

This clone showed up just a few times. The CDR3 nucleotides read TGTGCCAGCAGCCCCTTGGCGGGGGCGAGCACAGATACGCAGTATTTT. It yields the protein CASSPLAGASTDTQYF. The rearrangement uses TRBV7-8 and TRBJ2-3; D is perhaps TRBD2 (7 bases). V gave up 5 bases and J gave up 0 bases, with 15 bases separating them. CDR1 SGHVS and CDR2 FQNEAQ come from the germline V gene. The CDR3 consists of 16 residues.

The rearrangement joins TRBV30 to TRBJ2-7; D is perhaps TRBD1 (6 bases). The CDR3 runs to 14 residues. With 1 base removed from V and 5 bases from J, the gap between germline ends came to 15 bases. Germline V gene lookup returns CDR1 GTSNPN and CDR2 SVGIG (reference sequence). The CDR3 DNA is TGTGCCTGGAGTGGGGGGCTAGCTGCCCACGAGCAGTACTTC. It is translated as CAWSGGLAAHEQYF.

The rearrangement uses TRBV30 and TRBJ2-7; weak D call: TRBD1 (5 bases). With 5 bases removed from V and 4 bases from J, the gap between germline ends came to 21 bases. The germline V gene has CDR1 GTSNPN and CDR2 SVGIG (reference sequence). The length of the CDR3 is 15 residues. The CDR3 DNA reads TGTGCCTGGGGGGCCGGGCGCCGCGGTGGGTACGAGCAGTACTTC. Its translation: CAWGAGRRGGYEQYF.

The chain employs TRBV2 and TRBJ1-5; no reliable D call. The CDR3 sequence is 16 residues long. V lost 4 bases, J lost 1 base, and 14 bases lay in between. CDR1 and CDR2 from the germline V gene are SNHLY and FYNNEI. The CDR3 loop is CASSAAGILSNQPQHF. The CDR3, as DNA: TGTGCCAGCAGTGCGGCCGGGATCCTAAGCAATCAGCCCCAGCATTTT. The complete variable domain, with remaining parts taken from reference TRBV2 and TRBJ1-5, reads EPEVTQTPSHQVTQMGQEVILRCVPISNHLYFYWYRQILGQKVEFLVSFYNNEISEKSEIFDDQFSVERPDGSNFTLKIRSTKLEDSAMYFCASSAAGILSNQPQHFGDGTRLSIL.

This chain links TRBV30 with TRBJ1-2, with D unresolved. Germline CDR1 is GTSNPN and CDR2 is SVGIG (reference sequence). V lost 5 bases and J lost 5, with 9 bases in between. The CDR3 covers 11 residues. CDR3 in DNA: TGTGCCTGGCAGATCGGGTATGGCTACACCTTC. It encodes CAWQIGYGYTF.

This clone was counted between two and nine times. This chain connects TRBV4-1 to TRBJ2-3, with TRBD2 matching over 9 bases. V lost 4 bases to trimming and J lost 6 bases; unmatched junction nucleotides: 14. The CDR3 totals 17 residues. CDR1 is MGHRA, CDR2 YSYEKL, per germline. CDR3 sequence (DNA): TGCGCCAGCAGCCCGACCGGGGAGGGCGGGAGGGCCGATACGCAGTATTTT. This codes for CASSPTGEGGRADTQYF.

The chain is built from TRBV6-1 and TRBJ2-1; 10 positions agree with TRBD1. Trimming removed 3 bases from V and 7 bases from J; junction bases left unmatched: 12. The CDR3 length is 17 residues. CDR1 and CDR2 (germline): MNHNS, SASEGT. The CDR3 protein is CASSEVPGQGFVNEQFF. Written as DNA, the CDR3 is TGTGCCAGCAGTGAGGTTCCGGGACAGGGGTTTGTAAATGAGCAGTTCTTC.

The chain has TRBV6-1 and TRBJ1-2; 9 positions match TRBD1. In germline, CDR1 is MNHNS, CDR2 SASEGT. V was pared by 4 bases and J by 4 bases, with 7 bases of the junction left unmatched. This CDR3 has 15 residues. CDR3 DNA: TGTGCCAGCAGTGCAAGCCCGGGACAGGGCTATGGCTACACCTTC. It codes for CASSASPGQGYGYTF.

The rearrangement uses TRBV6-1 and TRBJ1-5; possibly TRBD1 for D (6 bases). V lost 0 bases and J 4 bases, leaving 10 bases between the germline ends. The CDR3 consists of 15 residues. Germline CDR1 reads MNHNS; CDR2 reads SASEGT. The CDR3 loop reads CASSEARTANQPQHF. CDR3 DNA: TGTGCCAGCAGTGAAGCCAGGACAGCTAATCAGCCCCAGCATTTT.

This clone was found a few times. This chain joins TRBV5-4 and TRBJ2-1; D ambiguous. Trimming removed 5 bases from V and 8 bases from J, with 14 bases in between. Germline V gene sequence: CDR1 SGHNT, CDR2 YYREEE (reference sequence). The CDR3 covers 13 residues. The CDR3 nucleotides read TGTGCCAGCAGACTCCCCCCCGAGGATGAGCAGTTCTTC. It is translated as CASRLPPEDEQFF.

The V call is TRBV6-1, the J call TRBJ2-7; D is possibly TRBD2 (6 bases). This CDR3 region has 14 residues. CDR1 is MNHNS, CDR2 SASEGT, per germline. V was clipped by 3 bases and J by 1 base, with 10 bases between them. CDR3 in amino acids: CASSDGRPSYEQYF. DNA of the CDR3: TGTGCCAGCAGTGACGGGAGACCTTCCTACGAGCAGTACTTC.

This chain joins TRBV4-2 and TRBJ2-3; 12 bases line up with TRBD2. J gave up 2 bases and V 0 bases, and 6 bases lay outside the gene matches. The CDR3 has 18 residues. The V gene's germline CDR1 is LGHNA and CDR2 YNFKEQ. CDR3 sequence: CASSQDLAGGPATDTQYF. In DNA, the CDR3 is TGTGCCAGCAGCCAAGATCTAGCGGGAGGGCCGGCCACAGATACGCAGTATTTT.

V gene TRBV7-6 combines with J gene TRBJ2-7; a possible D gene is TRBD2 (6 bases). Germline lookup yields CDR1 SGHVS and CDR2 FNYEAQ. The CDR3 is 12 residues long. V was shortened by 5 bases and J by 5 bases, with 10 bases between the two germline ends. The CDR3 reads CASSTGVNEQYF. CDR3 coding DNA: TGTGCCAGCAGCACGGGGGTGAACGAGCAGTACTTC. Supplemented by reference TRBV7-6 and TRBJ2-7, the full variable domain reads GAGVSQSPRYKVTKRGQDVALRCDPISGHVSLYWYRQALGQGPEFLTYFNYEAQQDKSGLPNDRFSAERPEGSISTLTIQRTEQRDSAMYRCASSTGVNEQYFGPGTRLTVT.

This clone was found a few times. V gene TRBV29-1 combines with J gene TRBJ2-1; the D is unclear. V was clipped by 7 bases and J by 0 bases, with 13 bases between them. This CDR3 comprises 14 residues. Germline assignment: CDR1 SQVTM and CDR2 ANQGSEA. The chain's CDR3 is CSAIPRSSYNEQFF. CDR3 bases: TGCAGCGCCATCCCCCGGAGCTCCTACAATGAGCAGTTCTTC.

This clone appeared once. This chain joins TRBV5-1 and TRBJ2-1; 10 bases are shared with TRBD2. Unmatched junction bases numbered 9, after V lost 4 bases and J lost 8 bases. The CDR3 loop spans 15 amino acids. Germline lookup yields CDR1 SGHRS and CDR2 YFSETQ. CDR3: CASSLTSGIEDEQFF. Written as DNA, the CDR3 is TGCGCCAGCAGCCTTACTAGCGGGATAGAAGATGAGCAGTTCTTC.

The chain combines TRBV30 with TRBJ1-6; D uncertain. The V gene's germline CDR1 is GTSNPN and CDR2 SVGIG (reference sequence). Trimming cost V 8 bases and J 6 bases, with 14 bases left between them. This CDR3 region has 13 residues. This CDR3 reads CATLGYSNSPLHF. The DNA of the CDR3 is TGTGCCACTTTGGGCTATTCTAATTCACCCCTCCACTTT.

In DNA form, the CDR3 reads TGTGCCAGCAGTTACGGAGGGGGCCATGGCAATCAGCCCCAGCATTTT. Protein: CASSYGGGHGNQPQHF. The chain couples TRBV6-6 to TRBJ1-5, with TRBD1 matching over 7 bases. Germline V lookup: CDR1 MNHNY, CDR2 SVGAGI (reference sequence). The CDR3 extends over 16 amino acids. V lost 2 bases and J lost 2; bases outside the gene matches: 6.

In DNA, the CDR3 is TGCGCCAGCAGCCAGGGCCCGACCAGAGTTAACTATGGCTACACCTTC. Translation: CASSQGPTRVNYGYTF. The chain joins TRBV4-1 to TRBJ1-2; D is uncertain. The germline CDR1 and CDR2 sequences are MGHRA and YSYEKL. V shed 3 bases and J shed 1 base, with 15 bases lying between them. This CDR3 comprises 16 residues.

V is TRBV15 and J is TRBJ1-1; no clear D gene. Trimming stripped 0 bases from V and 4 bases from J, with 12 bases between. This CDR3 contains 15 residues. Germline V lookup: CDR1 LNHNV, CDR2 YYDKDF (reference sequence). The CDR3 DNA reads TGTGCCACCAGCAGAGATGCCAGTTGGTCCACTGAAGCTTTCTTT. The encoded protein is CATSRDASWSTEAFF.

V gene TRBV5-8 combines with J gene TRBJ2-3, with TRBD2 matching over 10 bases. J lost 1 base, V lost 1 base, and 15 bases had no gene match. The germline CDR1 and CDR2 sequences are SGHTS and YDEGEE. CDR3 length equals 20 residues. CDR3 sequence reads: CASSLSPYQREGRGTDTQYF. The DNA for the CDR3 is TGTGCCAGCAGCTTGAGCCCGTACCAGCGGGAGGGCCGAGGCACAGATACGCAGTATTTT.